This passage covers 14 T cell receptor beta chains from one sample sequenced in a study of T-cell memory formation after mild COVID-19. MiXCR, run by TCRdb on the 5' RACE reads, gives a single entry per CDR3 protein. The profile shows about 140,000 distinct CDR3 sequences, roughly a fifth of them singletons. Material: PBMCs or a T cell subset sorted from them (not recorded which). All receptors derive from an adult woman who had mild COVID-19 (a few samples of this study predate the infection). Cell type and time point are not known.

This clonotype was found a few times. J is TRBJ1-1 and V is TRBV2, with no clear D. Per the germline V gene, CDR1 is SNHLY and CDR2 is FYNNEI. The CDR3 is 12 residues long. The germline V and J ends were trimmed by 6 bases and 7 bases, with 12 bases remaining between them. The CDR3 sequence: CASSRGVVEAFF. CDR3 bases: TGTGCCAGCAGCCGGGGAGTGGTTGAAGCTTTCTTT. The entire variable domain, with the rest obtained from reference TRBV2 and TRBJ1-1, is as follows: EPEVTQTPSHQVTQMGQEVILRCVPISNHLYFYWYRQILGQKVEFLVSFYNNEISEKSEIFDDQFSVERPDGSNFTLKIRSTKLEDSAMYFCASSRGVVEAFFGQGTRLTVV.

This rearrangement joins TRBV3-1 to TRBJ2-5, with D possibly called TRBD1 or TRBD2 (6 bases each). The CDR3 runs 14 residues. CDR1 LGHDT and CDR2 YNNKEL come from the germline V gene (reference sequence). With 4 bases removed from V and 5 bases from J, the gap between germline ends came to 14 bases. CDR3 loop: CASSPRQGGETQYF. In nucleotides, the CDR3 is TGTGCCAGCAGCCCACGACAAGGGGGGGAGACCCAGTACTTC.

CDR3 in amino acids: CASSLVSSGGAYEQYF. CDR3 sequence (DNA): TGCGCCAGCAGCTTGGTTTCCAGCGGAGGGGCCTACGAGCAGTACTTC. The chain joins TRBV5-1 to TRBJ2-7; maybe TRBD2 (6 bases). Trimming removed 0 bases at V and 2 bases at J, with 15 bases between. The germline V gene has CDR1 SGHRS and CDR2 YFSETQ. The CDR3 is 16 amino acids.

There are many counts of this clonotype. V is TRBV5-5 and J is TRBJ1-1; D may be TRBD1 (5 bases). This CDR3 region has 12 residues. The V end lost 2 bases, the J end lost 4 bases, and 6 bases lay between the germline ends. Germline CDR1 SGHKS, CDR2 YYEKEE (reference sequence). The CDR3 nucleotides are TGTGCCAGCAGCTTAAGGGGCACTGAAGCTTTCTTT. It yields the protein CASSLRGTEAFF. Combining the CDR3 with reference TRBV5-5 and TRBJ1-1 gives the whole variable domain DAGVTQSPTHLIKTRGQQVTLRCSPISGHKSVSWYQQVLGQGPQFIFQYYEKEERGRGNFPDRFSARQFPNYSSELNVNALLLGDSALYLCASSLRGTEAFFGQGTRLTVV.

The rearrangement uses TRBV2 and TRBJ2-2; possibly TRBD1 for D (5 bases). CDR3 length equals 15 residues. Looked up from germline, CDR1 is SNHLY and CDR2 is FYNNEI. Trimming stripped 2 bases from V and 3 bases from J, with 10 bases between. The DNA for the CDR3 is TGTGCCAGCAGTGAACAGGGTCAACACACCGGGGAGCTGTTTTTT. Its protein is CASSEQGQHTGELFF. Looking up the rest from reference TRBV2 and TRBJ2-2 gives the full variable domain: EPEVTQTPSHQVTQMGQEVILRCVPISNHLYFYWYRQILGQKVEFLVSFYNNEISEKSEIFDDQFSVERPDGSNFTLKIRSTKLEDSAMYFCASSEQGQHTGELFFGEGSRLTVL.

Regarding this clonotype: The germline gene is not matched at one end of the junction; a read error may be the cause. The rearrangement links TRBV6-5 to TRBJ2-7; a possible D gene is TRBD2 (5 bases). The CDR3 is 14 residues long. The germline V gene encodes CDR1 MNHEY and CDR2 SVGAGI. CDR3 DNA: TGTGCCAGCAGCCGCGTGGCGGGCCTCTACCAGCAGTACTTC. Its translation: CASSRVAGLYQQYF.

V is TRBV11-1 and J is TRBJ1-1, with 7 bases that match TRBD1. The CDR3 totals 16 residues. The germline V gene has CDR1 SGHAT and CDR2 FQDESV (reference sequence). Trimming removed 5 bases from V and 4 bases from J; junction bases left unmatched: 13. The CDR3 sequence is CASSPRQGSLSTEAFF. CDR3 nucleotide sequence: TGTGCCAGCAGCCCCAGACAGGGCTCCTTAAGCACTGAAGCTTTCTTT.

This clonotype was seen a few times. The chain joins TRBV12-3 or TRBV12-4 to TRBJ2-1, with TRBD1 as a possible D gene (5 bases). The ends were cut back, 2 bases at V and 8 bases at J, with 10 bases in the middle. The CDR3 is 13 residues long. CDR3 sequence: CASSLPPGYEQFF. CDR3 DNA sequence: TGTGCCAGCAGTTTACCCCCAGGGTATGAGCAGTTCTTC.

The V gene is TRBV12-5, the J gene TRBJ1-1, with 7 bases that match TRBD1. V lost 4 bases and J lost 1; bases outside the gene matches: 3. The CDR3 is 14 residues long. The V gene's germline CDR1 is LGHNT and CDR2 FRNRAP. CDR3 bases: TGTGCTAGTGGTTGGGACAGACGGAACACTGAAGCTTTCTTT. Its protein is CASGWDRRNTEAFF.

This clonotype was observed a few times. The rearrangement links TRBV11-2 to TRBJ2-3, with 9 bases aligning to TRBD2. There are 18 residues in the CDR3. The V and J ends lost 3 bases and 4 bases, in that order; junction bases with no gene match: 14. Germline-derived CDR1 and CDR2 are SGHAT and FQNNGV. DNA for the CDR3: TGTGCCAGCAGCTTTGATGGTAGCGGGAGTTCTTTTGCAGATACGCAGTATTTT. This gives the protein CASSFDGSGSSFADTQYF.

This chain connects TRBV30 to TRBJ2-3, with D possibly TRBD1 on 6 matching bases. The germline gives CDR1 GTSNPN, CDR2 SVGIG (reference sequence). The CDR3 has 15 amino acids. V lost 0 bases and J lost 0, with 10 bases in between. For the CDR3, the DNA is TGTGCCTGGAGTGTACAGGGTCATAGCACAGATACGCAGTATTTT. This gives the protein CAWSVQGHSTDTQYF.

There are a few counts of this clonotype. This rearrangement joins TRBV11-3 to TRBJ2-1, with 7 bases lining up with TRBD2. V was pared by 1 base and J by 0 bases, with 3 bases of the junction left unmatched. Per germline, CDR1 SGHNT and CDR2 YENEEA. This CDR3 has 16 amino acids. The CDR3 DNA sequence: TGTGCCAGCAGCTTAGGGGGGGGTAGCTCCTACAATGAGCAGTTCTTC. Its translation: CASSLGGGSSYNEQFF.

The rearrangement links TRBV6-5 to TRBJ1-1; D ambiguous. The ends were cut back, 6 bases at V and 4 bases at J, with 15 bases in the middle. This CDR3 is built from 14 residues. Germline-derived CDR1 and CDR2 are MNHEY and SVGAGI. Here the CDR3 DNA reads TGTGCCAGCAGCCAGCATCAACATGGCACTGAAGCTTTCTTT. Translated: CASSQHQHGTEAFF.

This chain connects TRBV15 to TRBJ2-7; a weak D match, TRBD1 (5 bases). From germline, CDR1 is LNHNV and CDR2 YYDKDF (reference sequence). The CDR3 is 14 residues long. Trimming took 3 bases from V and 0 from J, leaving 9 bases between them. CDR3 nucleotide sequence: TGTGCCACCAGCAGGAGACAGAGCTCCTACGAGCAGTACTTC. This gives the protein CATSRRQSSYEQYF.